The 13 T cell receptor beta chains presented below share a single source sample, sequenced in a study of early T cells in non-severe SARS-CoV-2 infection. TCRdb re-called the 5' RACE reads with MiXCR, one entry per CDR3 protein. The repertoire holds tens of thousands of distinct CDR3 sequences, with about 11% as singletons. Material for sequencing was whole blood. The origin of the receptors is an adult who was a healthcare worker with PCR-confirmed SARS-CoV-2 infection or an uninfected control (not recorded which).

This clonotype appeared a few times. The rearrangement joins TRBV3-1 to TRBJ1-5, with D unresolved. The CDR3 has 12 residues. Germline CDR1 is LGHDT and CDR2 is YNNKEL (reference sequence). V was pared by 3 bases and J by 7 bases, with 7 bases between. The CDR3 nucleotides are TGTGCCAGCAGCCATCTTGGGCAGCCCCAGCATTTT. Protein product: CASSHLGQPQHF.

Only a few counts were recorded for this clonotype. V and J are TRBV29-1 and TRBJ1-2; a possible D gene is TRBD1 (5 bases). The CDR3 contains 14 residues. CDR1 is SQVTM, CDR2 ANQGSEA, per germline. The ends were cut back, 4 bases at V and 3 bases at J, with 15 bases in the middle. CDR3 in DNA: TGCAGCGTTGGGAGGCCAGAGGGGTACTATGGCTACACCTTC. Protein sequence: CSVGRPEGYYGYTF.

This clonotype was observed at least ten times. CDR3: CASSGSGTGVVTGELFF. The CDR3 DNA sequence: TGTGCCAGCAGTGGGTCCGGGACAGGGGTGGTCACCGGGGAGCTGTTTTTT. This chain uses TRBV2 with TRBJ2-2; 10 bases are a match to TRBD1. This CDR3 is 17 amino acids long. The V gene end was trimmed by 4 bases and the J gene end by 4 bases; junction bases not matched to a gene: 9. CDR1 and CDR2 from the germline V gene are SNHLY and FYNNEI.

The CDR3 sequence: CASSLAGKLYNEQFF. The CDR3 DNA reads TGTGCCAGCAGCTTAGCTGGGAAACTCTACAATGAGCAGTTCTTC. The rearrangement joins TRBV11-3 to TRBJ2-1; D gene unclear. V lost 1 base and J 3 bases, leaving 10 bases between the germline ends. This CDR3 contains 15 residues. Germline V lookup: CDR1 SGHNT, CDR2 YENEEA.

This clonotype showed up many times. CDR3 region: CASSLEAIGNTIYF. DNA for the CDR3: TGTGCCAGCAGCTTAGAGGCCATAGGAAACACCATATATTTT. The chain combines TRBV7-2 with TRBJ1-3; no reliable D call. Trimming shortened V by 1 base and J by 4 bases, and 8 bases separated the two germline ends. Germline V gives CDR1 SGHTA, CDR2 FQGNSA. The CDR3 loop spans 14 amino acids.

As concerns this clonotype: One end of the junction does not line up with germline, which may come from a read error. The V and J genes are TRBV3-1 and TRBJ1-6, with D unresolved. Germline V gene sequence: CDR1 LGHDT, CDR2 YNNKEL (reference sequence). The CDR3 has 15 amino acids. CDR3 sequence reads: CASSHYSSDNSPLHF. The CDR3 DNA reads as TGTGCCAGCAGCCACTACTCCTCCGATAATTCACCCCTCCACTTT.

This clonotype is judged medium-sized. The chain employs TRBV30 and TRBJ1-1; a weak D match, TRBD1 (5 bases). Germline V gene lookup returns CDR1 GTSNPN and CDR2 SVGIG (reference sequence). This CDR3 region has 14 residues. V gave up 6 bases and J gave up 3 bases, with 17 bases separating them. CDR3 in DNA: TGTGCCTGCCCCAATAACCGGGGGGACACTGAAGCTTTCTTT. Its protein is CACPNNRGDTEAFF.

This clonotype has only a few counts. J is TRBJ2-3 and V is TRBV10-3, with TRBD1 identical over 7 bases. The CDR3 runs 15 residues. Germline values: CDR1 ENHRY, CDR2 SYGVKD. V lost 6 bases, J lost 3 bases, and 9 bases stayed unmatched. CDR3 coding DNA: TGTGCCATCAGGCCGACAGGGATGGGAACAGATACGCAGTATTTT. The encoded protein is CAIRPTGMGTDTQYF.

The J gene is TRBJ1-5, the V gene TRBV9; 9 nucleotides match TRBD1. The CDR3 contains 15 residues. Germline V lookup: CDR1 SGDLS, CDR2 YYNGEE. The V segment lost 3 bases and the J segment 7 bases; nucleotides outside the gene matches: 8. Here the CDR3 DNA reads TGTGCCAGCAGCGCGGGACAGGGATTGGGGCAGCCCCAGCATTTT. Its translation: CASSAGQGLGQPQHF.

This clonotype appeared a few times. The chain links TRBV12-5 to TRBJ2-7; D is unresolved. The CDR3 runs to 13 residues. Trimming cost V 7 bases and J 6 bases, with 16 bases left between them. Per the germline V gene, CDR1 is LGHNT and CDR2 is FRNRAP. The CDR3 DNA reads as TGTGCTAGTGAGCAGACAACGGGTGGCGAGCAGTACTTC. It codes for CASEQTTGGEQYF.

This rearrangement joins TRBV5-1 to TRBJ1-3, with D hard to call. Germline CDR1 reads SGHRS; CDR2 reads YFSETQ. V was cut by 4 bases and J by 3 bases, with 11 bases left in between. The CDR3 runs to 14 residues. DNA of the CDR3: TGCGCCAGCAGCCAGTTTGATGATGGAAACACCATATATTTT. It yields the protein CASSQFDDGNTIYF.

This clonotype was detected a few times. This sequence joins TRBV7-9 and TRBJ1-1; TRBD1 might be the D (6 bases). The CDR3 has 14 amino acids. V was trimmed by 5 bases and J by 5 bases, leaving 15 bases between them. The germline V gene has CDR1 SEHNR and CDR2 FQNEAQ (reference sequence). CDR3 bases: TGTGCCAGCAGCCACCCTTTGAGGGGGACTGAAGCTTTCTTT. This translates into CASSHPLRGTEAFF.

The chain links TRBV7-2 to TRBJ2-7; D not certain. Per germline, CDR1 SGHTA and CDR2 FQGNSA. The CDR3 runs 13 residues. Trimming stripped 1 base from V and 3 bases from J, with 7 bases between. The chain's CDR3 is CASSLVMGYEQYF. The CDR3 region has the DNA TGTGCCAGCAGCTTAGTAATGGGCTACGAGCAGTACTTC.